This is a list of T cell receptor beta chains from one sample in a study of neurological immune-mediated disorders. MiXCR was run by TCRdb on the 5' RACE reads, yielding one entry per CDR3 protein. The table shows approximately 85,000 distinct CDR3 sequences, with about 12% occurring only once. The sequenced sample was PBMCs. Receptors were obtained from a female donor with HTLV-1-associated myelopathy (HAM/TSP). Each CDR3 is given with its conserved first and last residue. The D gene is left open where the match is weak. Some rows mark clone size as missing; the rest say once, few, many or name a class of expanded clone.

d_gene	v_gene	abundance	j_gene	CDR3nt	CDR3aa
-	TRBV5-1	-	TRBJ2-1	TGCGCCAGCAGCTTGGAGACGGATGAGCAGTTCTTC	CASSLETDEQFF
-	TRBV5-5	once	TRBJ2-7	TGTGCCAGCAGCCCCGCCCCCGGGACAAAATCCTACGAGCAGTACTTC	CASSPAPGTKSYEQYF
TRBD1	TRBV5-1	many	TRBJ2-7	TGCGCCAGCAGCTCGGACAGGGTAAGAGGCTACGAGCAGTACTTC	CASSSDRVRGYEQYF
-	TRBV20-1	many	TRBJ2-5	TGCAGTGCTAGAGATCAGAGAGGGGGGGAGACCCAGTACTTC	CSARDQRGGETQYF
TRBD1	TRBV20-1	many	TRBJ1-1	TGCAGTGCGAGCCAGATCGGGACAGCGAACACTGAAGCTTTCTTT	CSASQIGTANTEAFF
TRBD1	TRBV6-5	few	TRBJ2-2	TGTGCCAGCAGTGCACGGAGTAGGGACAGGGAAAACACCGGGGAGCTGTTTTTT	CASSARSRDRENTGELFF
TRBD1	TRBV2	many	TRBJ2-2	TGTGCCTGCAAGGGACAGGGGTACACCGGGGAGCTGTTTTTT	CACKGQGYTGELFF
-	TRBV7-2	many	TRBJ2-1	TGTGCCAGCAGCTTAGTTGTGGGGTATGATGAGCAGTTCTTC	CASSLVVGYDEQFF
-	TRBV7-2	-	TRBJ1-1	TGTGCCAGCAGCTCAGGGTCAGGGGCTGAAGCTTTCTTT	CASSSGSGAEAFF
-	TRBV20-1	many	TRBJ2-2	TGCAGTGCTAGAGATCCCGGGGGCTACGGGGAGCTGTTTTTT	CSARDPGGYGELFF
-	TRBV5-1	many	TRBJ2-1	TGCGCCAGCAGCTTGGAAACGGGGGTCCGGTTCTTC	CASSLETGVRFF
TRBD2	TRBV7-2	many	TRBJ2-7	TGTGCCAGCAGGCAACTAGCGGGGGTCTACGAGCAGTACTTC	CASRQLAGVYEQYF
-	TRBV7-8	many	TRBJ2-1	TGTGCCAGCAGCTTAGTTTGGAGGGGGCAGCAGAACAATGAGCAGTTCTTC	CASSLVWRGQQNNEQFF
TRBD1	TRBV7-2	-	TRBJ2-3	TGTGCCAGCAGCTTAGATTCGACAGGGCGAAATACGCAGTATTTT	CASSLDSTGRNTQYF
-	TRBV6-5	many	TRBJ2-5	TGTGCCAGCAGTCACGGGTGGAGGGAAGAGACCCAGTACTTC	CASSHGWREETQYF
TRBD2	TRBV20-1	-	TRBJ2-7	TGCAGTGCCTCCTCCGGTAGCGGGGCCGAGCAGTACTTC	CSASSGSGAEQYF
TRBD2	TRBV4-2	many	TRBJ2-5	TGTGCCAGCAGCCCCGGGACTAGCGGAGATTTGGGGACCCAGTACTTC	CASSPGTSGDLGTQYF
TRBD1	TRBV11-3	many	TRBJ1-1	TGTGCCAGCAGCCGCCGGACAGGGCGGTGGACTGAAGCTTTCTTT	CASSRRTGRWTEAFF
-	TRBV7-2	many	TRBJ2-3	TGTGCCAGCAGTCCGCGGCTCAGCGCAGATACGCAGTATTTT	CASSPRLSADTQYF
-	TRBV28	many	TRBJ2-2	TGTGCCAGCAGTACCAAGACCGGGAAACGGATCACCGGGGAGCTGTTTTTT	CASSTKTGKRITGELFF
-	TRBV5-1	many	TRBJ2-3	TGCGCCAGCAGCTTGTTTTGGGCTAGCTCGGTCTTCGCAGATACGCAGTATTTT	CASSLFWASSVFADTQYF
-	TRBV10-3	many	TRBJ2-5	TGTGCCATCAGCGGACAGCAAGAGACCCAGTACTTC	CAISGQQETQYF
-	TRBV28	many	TRBJ2-7	TGTGCCAGCACTCAAGCCGGTCGGGGGATCTACGAGCAGTACTTC	CASTQAGRGIYEQYF
TRBD2	TRBV28	once	TRBJ2-1	TGTGCCAGCGGCCTGGGACTAGCGGGGGGTTACAATGAGCAGTTCTTC	CASGLGLAGGYNEQFF
TRBD2	TRBV7-2	many	TRBJ2-7	TGTGCCAGCAGCTCCGGACTAGCGGGGGAAAGCTCCTACGAGCAGTACTTC	CASSSGLAGESSYEQYF
TRBD2	TRBV29-1	many	TRBJ2-5	TGCAGCGGACGACTAGCGCTCCAAGAGACCCAGTACTTC	CSGRLALQETQYF
-	TRBV20-1	many	TRBJ1-5	TGCAGTGCTAGTGAGAACCGTAGCAATCAGCCCCAGCATTTT	CSASENRSNQPQHF
-	TRBV2	many	TRBJ1-5	TGTGCCAGCTCTATAGGGGGAAGCAATCAGCCCCAGCATTTT	CASSIGGSNQPQHF
TRBD2	TRBV29-1	many	TRBJ2-7	TGCAGCGGCGTTGGGGGGGTGGCCTACGAGCAGTACTTC	CSGVGGVAYEQYF
TRBD2	TRBV4-2	-	TRBJ2-1	TGTGCCAGCAGCCAAGTGGGGAGGGTACCCTACAATGAGCAGTTCTTC	CASSQVGRVPYNEQFF
-	TRBV28	many	TRBJ2-1	TGTGCCAGCTCGATTCTTTTCGGTGAGCAGTTCTTC	CASSILFGEQFF